These 15 T cell receptor beta chains were all obtained from the same sample, sequenced in a study of shared clonotypes between healthy human individuals. Clones were read by immunoSEQ multiplex PCR, and TCRdb kept only the in-frame ones, dropping some. This sample has some 360,000 clones, with 70% to 75% found just once. The sequenced material came from memory CD4+ T cells sorted from blood. Subset reported: CD45RA-negative fraction. The receptors derive from a man aged 25-45 years in good health.

This rearrangement joins TRBV11-2 to TRBJ2-7; D might be TRBD1 or TRBD2, each matching 5 bases. CDR1 SGHAT and CDR2 FQNNGV come from the germline V gene. V was cut by 0 bases and J by 4 bases, with 13 bases left in between. CDR3 size: 15 residues. This CDR3 is CASSLDRVGTYEQYF. DNA of the CDR3: TGTGCCAGCAGCTTAGATCGGGTCGGGACGTACGAGCAGTACTTC.

This clone was found many times. The gene calls are TRBV27 and TRBJ2-7; 10 bases match TRBD2. The germline gives CDR1 MNHEY, CDR2 SMNVEV (reference sequence). The CDR3 consists of 13 residues. After removal of 3 bases from V and 5 bases from J, the junction contained 1 base not matched to a gene. The CDR3 DNA follows: TGTGCCAGCAGTTTTAGCGGGGGGCACGAGCAGTACTTC. This translates into CASSFSGGHEQYF.

This clone was found once. V and J are TRBV27 and TRBJ2-1; unclear D gene. Germline V gene data show CDR1 as MNHEY and CDR2 as SMNVEV (reference sequence). This CDR3 has 17 amino acids. V was shortened by 5 bases and J by 0 bases, with 17 bases between the two germline ends. In DNA, the CDR3 is TGTGCCAGCAGTATTAGGGTGGGCAGTAGCTCCTACAATGAGCAGTTCTTC. Amino acids: CASSIRVGSSSYNEQFF.

The J gene is TRBJ1-2, the V gene TRBV29-1, with D unclear. From germline, CDR1 is SQVTM and CDR2 ANQGSEA. The CDR3 spans 14 residues. Trimming took 4 bases from V and 7 from J, leaving 19 bases between them. The CDR3 region has the DNA TGCAGCGTTGGTGCCCCCAACCCCTTGGGTGGCTACACCTTC. Translating gives CSVGAPNPLGGYTF.

This sequence joins TRBV4-3 and TRBJ2-5; TRBD2 might be the D (6 bases). The germline V gene has CDR1 LGHNA and CDR2 YSLEER. The CDR3 is 17 amino acids. V shed 0 bases and J shed 2 bases, with 16 bases lying between them. CDR3 nucleotides: TGCGCCAGCAGCCAAGATTTGGGACTTAGAAGACAAGAGACCCAGTACTTC. Encoded protein: CASSQDLGLRRQETQYF.

The chain recombines TRBV11-2 with TRBJ2-1; 8 nucleotides align to TRBD2. This CDR3 is built from 14 residues. V gave up 4 bases and J gave up 4 bases; unmatched junction bases: 3. Germline CDR1 is SGHAT and CDR2 is FQNNGV. Here the CDR3 DNA reads TGTGCCAGCAGCTCGAGCGGGAGTTACAATGAGCAGTTCTTC. It encodes CASSSSGSYNEQFF.

The chain couples TRBV6-6 to TRBJ1-6; D not certain. The V gene's germline CDR1 is MNHNY and CDR2 SVGAGI (reference sequence). The CDR3 covers 14 residues. V lost 4 bases and J 3 bases, leaving 7 bases between the germline ends. The chain's CDR3 is CASSSDNYNSPLHF. The CDR3 nucleotides are TGTGCCAGCAGTTCCGACAACTATAATTCACCCCTCCACTTT.

This rearrangement joins TRBV6-1 to TRBJ1-5, with no clear D. This CDR3 is built from 12 residues. Germline V gene sequence: CDR1 MNHNS, CDR2 SASEGT. V was pared by 5 bases and J by 6 bases, with 8 bases between. This CDR3 reads CASSLILQPQHF. DNA of the CDR3: TGTGCCAGCAGTCTGATCCTTCAGCCCCAGCATTTT.

This clone has just a few counts. The chain joins TRBV27 to TRBJ2-6; D gene unclear. Per the germline V gene, CDR1 is MNHEY and CDR2 is SMNVEV (reference sequence). Trimming stripped 4 bases from V and 4 bases from J, with 2 bases between. The CDR3 runs to 12 residues. The CDR3 loop is CASSSGANVLTF. The CDR3 nucleotides are TGTGCCAGCAGTTCCGGGGCCAACGTCCTGACTTTC.

The chain joins TRBV5-4 to TRBJ2-5, with 11 bases aligning to TRBD2. Trimming cost V 4 bases and J 1 base; bases outside gene matches: 3. Germline V gene lookup returns CDR1 SGHNT and CDR2 YYREEE (reference sequence). The CDR3 is made up of 15 amino acids. Here the CDR3 DNA reads TGTGCCAGCAGCCTGACTAGCGGGGTCCAAGAGACCCAGTACTTC. Translated, it gives CASSLTSGVQETQYF.

The V call is TRBV9, the J call TRBJ2-2; D uncertain. Germline-derived CDR1 and CDR2 are SGDLS and YYNGEE. Trimming removed 0 bases at V and 2 bases at J, with 5 bases between. This CDR3 is built from 14 residues. CDR3 sequence reads: CASSVDHNTGELFF. The CDR3 DNA reads TGTGCCAGCAGCGTAGACCACAACACCGGGGAGCTGTTTTTT.

In the case of this clone: Other DNA sequences in the sample encode the same CDR3. This sequence joins TRBV18 and TRBJ2-7; D gene uncertain. V was shortened by 3 bases and J by 0 bases, with 6 bases between the two germline ends. The CDR3 has 13 residues. Germline values: CDR1 KGHSH, CDR2 LQKENI. The CDR3: CASSPPSSYEQYF. The CDR3, as DNA: TGTGCCAGCTCACCGCCCAGCTCCTACGAGCAGTACTTC.

The chain has TRBV19 and TRBJ2-7, with D hard to call. Germline V gives CDR1 LNHDA, CDR2 SQIVND (reference sequence). The CDR3 consists of 14 residues. Trimming stripped 5 bases from V and 1 base from J, with 12 bases between. CDR3: CASSVDSESYEQYF. CDR3 nucleotides: TGTGCCAGTAGTGTCGACTCCGAGTCCTACGAGCAGTACTTC.

The gene calls are TRBV6-1 and TRBJ2-3, with D possibly TRBD1 on 6 matching bases. Germline loops: CDR1 MNHNS, CDR2 SASEGT. CDR3 length: 12 amino acids. V lost 6 bases to trimming and J lost 10 bases, with 14 bases between them. CDR3 DNA: TGTGCCAGCAGCGAAACAGGGTCCGCGCAGTATTTT. Residues: CASSETGSAQYF.

The rearrangement joins TRBV7-8 to TRBJ2-1; D may be TRBD1 (5 bases). V was cut by 5 bases and J by 7 bases, with 21 bases left in between. The CDR3 is 16 residues long. CDR1 and CDR2 (germline): SGHVS, FQNEAQ. DNA of the CDR3: TGTGCCAGCAGCCCAAGAAGGGGAAACGGAAGGAATGAGCAGTTCTTC. Encoded protein: CASSPRRGNGRNEQFF.